The source of this T cell receptor beta chain is a study of cytomegalovirus exposure and HLA in healthy donors (TCRdb year 2017). Regarding the research as a whole: According to an earlier analysis of around 600 of the donors, about 179 million T cells yielded 90 million to 130 million unique TCR beta sequences and less than 300 Gb of sequence data. An early release covering more than 500 HLA-typed donors comprised 250 to 350 gigabases of sequencing data and 65 million to 100 million unique TCR sequences. Of the roughly 410 genotyped donors, approximately 80% were placed in the genetic ancestry cluster associated with self-reported Caucasian donors. The aim of the study was to test whether cataloging public T cell receptors could identify signatures of past pathogen exposure. Using immunosequencing, the study profiled T cell repertoires from 500 to 800 subjects and related those repertoires to cytomegalovirus serostatus. Besides the first cohort of 500 to 700 subjects, a separate validation cohort made up of about 120 different subjects was used. To predict cytomegalovirus infection status, the study combined high-throughput TCR immunosequencing, statistical association of individual TCRs with disease status, and machine learning. In a later analysis, previously published TCR beta repertoires from fewer than 750 donors were re-analyzed and high-resolution HLA genotyping was added so that TCR occurrence patterns could be studied. Rather than using new phenotypic data, the later analysis identified candidate immune exposures from TCR beta sequences and from how often those sequences occurred across donors. An earlier analysis of several hundred of the donors applied high-throughput TCR beta sequencing to assess whether each TCR beta V gene segment acted as functional or pseudogenic. Donor age, sex, ethnicity and CMV serostatus were compiled together with the repertoire data. Genome-wide SNP genotypes for about 65% of the 666 donors were used in a later genetic analysis, which treated that subset as a discovery cohort. Every discovery cohort repertoire had been produced on one sequencing platform. HLA typing covered class I and class II loci at four-digit resolution. Typing coverage varied by locus: roughly 629-630 donors for A, B, C, DRB1 and DQB1; approximately 520 for DQA1; more than 600 for DPA1; 450 to 480 for DPB1. About five DR-DQ haplotypes were treated as single units for association and clustering because of strong linkage in the cohort. Among approximately 370 genotyped donors of the cohort, an average of approximately 240,000 unique TCR beta nucleotide sequences was sequenced per donor, of which about 18% were non-productive. What the work shows at the level of the full study, not this receptor alone: In a later genetic analysis, fewer N-insertions in productive TCRs were reported among donors in an Asian-associated ancestry cluster than the approximately 710-donor mean. An association between a missense DCLRE1C variant and V-gene and J-gene trimming of TCR beta chains was found in a later genetic analysis and replicated in an independent cohort. Linkage disequilibrium might explain the correlated functional status among segregating V segments, but an unknown experimental factor could not be excluded. Most TCR sequences were observed very rarely across donors, whereas some public TCRs were present in many individuals. Strong co-occurrence of HLA alleles, especially DR and DQ, made assigning TCR associations to individual alleles difficult. A later analysis reported that several top co-occurrence clusters appeared linked to parvovirus B19, influenza, CMV and Epstein-Barr virus. In a later analysis, 15,000 to 20,000 TCR beta sequences were associated with specific HLA alleles at a false discovery rate of 0.05. Most CMV-associated TCR beta chains appeared to be HLA-restricted in a later analysis, and the HLA associations seemed to be driven largely by CMV exposure. The only immune exposure information available for the cohort was CMV serostatus. In this cohort, only TCR beta chains were sequenced, and detectable features were limited by the absence of alpha or paired-chain data. The study gave a list of under 200 TCR beta chains associated with cytomegalovirus. In vitro tests confirmed that a few of the cytomegalovirus-associated TCR beta chains recognize cytomegalovirus antigens. In an earlier analysis of more than 500 of the donors, most TCR beta V segments appeared in productive rearrangements about 90% or about 30% of the time, broadly matching IMGT annotations. In a later analysis, the rate of TCR association differed among HLA loci, with DRB1 alleles having the most associated TCRs and HLA-C alleles having the fewest. Because counts were too low, roughly 17 rarely observed V segments, including chromosome 9 orphons, were left out of the earlier analysis of approximately 500 of the donors. A further reported finding was that TCR beta sequences accurately predicted the HLA-A and HLA-B alleles for most subjects in the first cohort. It was suggested by the authors that the approach could potentially be generalized to other disease states and immunological phenotypes. Because some donors lacked HLA typing at each locus, the association tests relied only on the typed subset. The classifier was reported to diagnose cytomegalovirus status with high specificity and sensitivity in both the original cohort and the validation cohort. A group of highly shared sequence variants was considered likely to be a technical artifact of the sequencing pipeline. A later analysis found that HLA-associated TCR beta chains were more clonally expanded and had lower generation probabilities than equally common non-associated chains. Some IMGT-functional V segments, including TRBV6-2 and TRBV6-3, could not be told apart with the 87-base-pair reads, so those segments were excluded. The presence/absence analyses assumed that sequencing depth was roughly uniform across donors, and that assumption may not be true.

The cohort was made up of hundreds of healthy bone marrow donors. At the time of sampling, all cohort members were nominally healthy, though unrecorded immune exposures were likely present. The donor tested CMV seronegative and was one of the 352 seronegative cohort members. Every donor gave a peripheral blood sample, and the peripheral blood mononuclear cells from that sample were used for TCR beta sequencing. Genomic DNA extraction from the blood cell samples was performed with the Qiagen DNeasy Blood Extraction Kit. The CDR3, cysteine through phenylalanine, is 14 amino acids long. CDR3 DNA only is kept here, 42 bases in frame from base 1. CDR1 and CDR2 (SGHNT, YYREEE) derive from the germline V gene (reference sequence). Germline trimming amounts to 4 bases on V and 0 bases on J, with 4 as the count of junction bases outside the gene matches. The library was generated by the immunoSEQ multiplex PCR assay. A mixture of 60 forward primers for TCR Vbeta segments and 13 reverse primers for TCR Jbeta segments was used in the multiplex PCR. The CDR3 region of rearranged TCR beta genes was amplified from genomic DNA with a multiplex PCR assay. Amplified TCR beta libraries were sequenced as 87-base-pair reads on the Illumina HiSeq System. The study's own analysis went as follows. A later analysis counted 65 million to 90 million unique TCR beta chains across the 640 or so repertoires, and 9 million to 14 million of these chains were shared by at least two donors. Raw reads were error-corrected and collapsed into unique sequences by a nearest-neighbor algorithm in which closely related sequences were merged to remove PCR and sequencing errors. CDR3 sequences were aligned to IMGT reference sequences to assign V, D and J gene segments. For a sequence to be retained, at least a six-nucleotide match to both a V gene segment and a J gene segment was required. Rearrangements were called productive when the CDR3 lacked stop codons and stayed in frame with V and J; all others were non-productive. CDR3 was defined by IMGT convention, running from the second conserved V-encoded cysteine to the conserved J-encoded phenylalanine. The earlier analysis of 500 to 600 of the donors excluded sequences that lacked an unambiguous match to a single V gene segment. In an earlier analysis of almost 600 of the donors, a V segment was called functional when productive rearrangements were above 56.7%, and segregating when the standard deviation between donors exceeded 5%. A statistical classification framework was developed to diagnose cytomegalovirus status using the catalog of TCR beta chain sequences. In a later analysis, TCR nucleotide sequences were compared against IMGT/GENE-DB human TR gene sequences so that V and J genes could be assigned. The TCRdist pipeline was used in a later analysis to assign CDR3 sequences and most-parsimonious VDJ recombination scenarios. In a later analysis, each TCR beta chain was defined by its CDR3 amino acid sequence together with its V-gene family, and reads lacking a unique V-gene family were excluded. A later analysis removed 500 to 600 highly shared, low-generation-probability nucleotide sequences to deal with suspected cross-contamination and a sequencing artifact. In a later analysis, a clonal expansion index was calculated for each public chain from normalized within-repertoire ranks of inferred template counts. In a later analysis, generation probabilities were computed with a VDJ recombination model fitted to out-of-frame rearrangements, and the resulting probabilities were checked against IGoR. Hypergeometric tests were used in a later analysis to score TCR-TCR, TCR-HLA and TCR-CMV co-occurrence, with a repertoire-size bias correction applied to the TCR pairs. A later analysis estimated false discovery rates by permuting HLA or CMV assignments 20 times. In a later analysis, co-occurring TCRs were grouped with DBSCAN, and TCRdist sequence similarity was added when clustering was performed within HLA-allele-positive subsets. Repertoires with fewer than 30,000 or more than 120,000 public chains were left out of co-occurrence clustering, as were five repertoires with anomalous nucleotide sharing. TCRdb took this table from immuneACCESS and kept in-frame rearrangements with V and J called. Such tables lack part of the clones; where checked against another copy, unresolved V genes explain under half of the gap, and the rest is unexplained. The V and J calls and clone size are taken from that table; D and trimming were inferred from the DNA. The sample's table lists a count of approximately 80,000 clones. The ten largest clonotypes hold about 1.1% of the sample.

Comments on this clone: The clone's antigen remains unknown.

The sequenced material came from PBMCs. The source is a young woman in good health and CMV-seronegative. This receptor chain uses TRBV5-4 and TRBJ2-7; 7 central nucleotides agree with TRBD1. The nucleotide sequence reads as follows: TGTGCCAGCAGCCAGGACAGGACCTCCTACGAGCAGTACTTC. This sequence encodes CASSQDRTSYEQYF.